The 7 T cell receptor beta chains given below trace back to one sample, sequenced in a study of radiation and T cells in renal cell carcinoma. Using immunoSEQ multiplex PCR, the repertoire was profiled, and TCRdb retains in-frame clones only, with some absent. Counted here are 100,000 to 150,000 clones, around 84% occurring once; the ten biggest clones make up approximately 3%. Time point indicated: baseline pretreatment blood. Treatment reported: 15 Gy SBRT to primary tumor, nephrectomy 4 weeks later. This specimen was blood, taken from a patient whose treatment included radiotherapy and nephrectomy. All receptors derive from a woman aged 55-70 years with renal cell carcinoma.

The genes are TRBV19 and TRBJ1-5, with 10 bases fitting TRBD1. From germline, CDR1 is LNHDA and CDR2 SQIVND (reference sequence). The CDR3 extends over 15 amino acids. Trimming removed 1 base from V and 7 bases from J; junction bases left unmatched: 4. The CDR3 DNA reads TGTGCCAGTAGTATAGGACAGGGGGCAGGGCAGCCCCAGCATTTT. Protein sequence: CASSIGQGAGQPQHF.

The chain combines TRBV6-6 with TRBJ1-2; 8 positions agree with TRBD1. Germline assignment: CDR1 MNHNY and CDR2 SVGAGI (reference sequence). The CDR3 is 13 residues long. V lost 6 bases and J lost 3; bases outside the gene matches: 3. The CDR3 bases are TGTGCCAGCAGGGTGGACAGGGACTATGGCTACACCTTC. It yields the protein CASRVDRDYGYTF.

The chain has TRBV4-2 and TRBJ1-1; D gene uncertain. Germline V gives CDR1 LGHNA, CDR2 YNFKEQ. The V and J ends lost 8 bases and 1 base respectively, with 11 bases between them. The CDR3 contains 13 residues. The CDR3 reads CASRPRGNTEAFF. CDR3 coding DNA: TGTGCCAGCCGCCCTCGGGGGAACACTGAAGCTTTCTTT.

V and J are TRBV2 and TRBJ1-1; D unclear. Per the germline V gene, CDR1 is SNHLY and CDR2 is FYNNEI. V was cut by 4 bases and J by 7 bases, with 10 bases left in between. The CDR3 runs to 12 residues. The CDR3 here is CASSVIPLEAFF. Written as DNA, the CDR3 is TGTGCCAGCAGTGTCATCCCTCTTGAAGCTTTCTTT.

In its sample, this clone was seen a few times. J is TRBJ2-3 and V is TRBV7-9; the match to TRBD2 covers 7 bases. Germline lookup yields CDR1 SEHNR and CDR2 FQNEAQ (reference sequence). V lost 5 bases to trimming and J lost 7 bases; unmatched junction nucleotides: 3. The CDR3 sequence is 12 residues long. The CDR3 is CASSQGLNTQYF. CDR3 coding DNA: TGTGCCAGCAGCCAGGGACTAAATACGCAGTATTTT.

The V and J genes are TRBV6-1 and TRBJ1-2, with D possibly matching TRBD1 (5 bases). The CDR3 loop spans 15 amino acids. Germline CDR1 MNHNS, CDR2 SASEGT. V was clipped by 2 bases and J by 3 bases, with 13 bases between them. The CDR3 DNA follows: TGTGCCAGCAGTGAACCGGGGGGTAACGACTATGGCTACACCTTC. Translating gives CASSEPGGNDYGYTF.

This sequence joins TRBV10-3 and TRBJ1-1; no clear D. Germline V gives CDR1 ENHRY, CDR2 SYGVKD. The CDR3 covers 13 residues. V was clipped by 5 bases and J by 2 bases, with 9 bases between them. The CDR3 bases are TGTGCCATCAGTCCTGGGCTAAACACTGAAGCTTTCTTT. Translated, it gives CAISPGLNTEAFF.